This is a list of T cell receptor beta chains from one sample in a study of T cells in Graves' hyperthyroidism and ophthalmopathy. TCRdb passed the multiplex PCR reads through MiXCR, listing each CDR3 protein once. The sample has a few hundred thousand distinct CDR3 sequences, 40% to 55% seen once. Source material: peripheral blood or thyroid tissue (not recorded which). These receptors were taken from an adult woman with Graves' disease, either hyperthyroidism or ophthalmopathy (not recorded which). The CDR3 runs from the conserved cysteine through the conserved F or W. The D gene is left open where the match is weak. A row's size may be missing; if present it is once, few, many or a size class.

TRBV10-3	TRBJ1-1	.	.	TGTGCCGTCACCGAGGACACTACCTACACTGAGGCTTTCTTT	CAVTEDTTYTEAFF
TRBV20-1	TRBJ2-7	.	.	TGCAGTGCTAGTGCTGGCGGAAGGTACTACGAGCAGTACTTC	CSASAGGRYYEQYF
TRBV12-3/TRBV12-4	TRBJ1-3	.	.	TGTGCCAGCAGAATTCGGCGTGTTGGAAACACCATATATTTT	CASRIRRVGNTIYF
TRBV7-2	TRBJ1-4	.	.	TGTGCCAGCAGCTTAGATCGCGGGCCAACTAATGAAAAACTGTTTTTT	CASSLDRGPTNEKLFF
TRBV10-1	TRBJ2-1	.	.	TGCGCCAGCAGTGAGTCGAGCCGGTCTGAGCAGTTCTTC	CASSESSRSEQFF
TRBV6-1	TRBJ1-5	many	.	TGTGCCAGCAGTGACCCCATGACGAGGGTCGGACAGCCCCAGCATTTT	CASSDPMTRVGQPQHF
TRBV5-1	TRBJ1-1	.	.	TGCGCCAGCAGCTTTCAGGGTCGAGGAAACACTGAAGCTTTCTTT	CASSFQGRGNTEAFF
TRBV11-2	TRBJ1-2	.	.	TGTGCCAGCAGCCAAGATTGGGAACAGGGTTCTCTTGACTTC	CASSQDWEQGSLDF
TRBV11-2	TRBJ2-5	.	.	TGTGCCAGCAGTTCAACAGGGTTGGGAGAGACCCAGTACTTC	CASSSTGLGETQYF
TRBV7-9	TRBJ2-5	few	.	TGTGCCAGCAGTTTGGGGATTCAAGGGACCCAGTACTTC	CASSLGIQGTQYF
TRBV18	TRBJ2-2	.	TRBD1	TGTGCCAGCTCACCACCGGGGACAGTGAACACCGGGGAGCTGTTTTTT	CASSPPGTVNTGELFF
TRBV10-3	TRBJ1-2	.	.	TGTGCCATCAGTGATCACACGAACTATGGCTACACCTTC	CAISDHTNYGYTF
TRBV11-3	TRBJ1-5	.	.	TGTGCCAGCAGCTTCACAGGGAAGGGGCCCCAGCATTTT	CASSFTGKGPQHF
TRBV5-1	TRBJ2-1	.	TRBD2	TGCGCCAGCAGCACGGGACTAGCGAACGTGGATGAGCAGTTCTTC	CASSTGLANVDEQFF
TRBV19	TRBJ2-7	.	TRBD1	TGTGCCAGTAGTATAATAGGACAGGGAATCGGCGAGCAGTACTTC	CASSIIGQGIGEQYF
TRBV12-3/TRBV12-4	TRBJ2-7	few	.	TGTGCCAGCAGTTTAGAAGTTCGCAACGAGCAGTACTTC	CASSLEVRNEQYF
TRBV19	TRBJ1-3	.	TRBD1	TGCGCCAGCAGCCAAGATCAGGGGGCGGGAAACACCATATATTTT	CASSQDQGAGNTIYF
TRBV20-1	TRBJ1-6	many	TRBD1	TGCAGTGCTGTACAGGGGGGAAATTCACCCCTCCACTTT	CSAVQGGNSPLHF
TRBV7-2	TRBJ1-6	.	.	TGTGCCAGCAGCTCGCCTCCTTTCAGGGGCGATTCACCCCTCCACTTT	CASSSPPFRGDSPLHF
TRBV9	TRBJ1-2	.	.	TGTGCCAGCAGCGTAGGGCAACAGGGTGAAGGCTACACCTTC	CASSVGQQGEGYTF
TRBV10-3	TRBJ1-1	many	.	TGTGCCATCAGTGAGTCAGCTCGGCTCACTGAAGCTTTCTTT	CAISESARLTEAFF
TRBV6-5	TRBJ1-2	many	TRBD1	TGTGCCAGCAGTTACGAGGGACAGGGGAACTATGGCTACACCTTC	CASSYEGQGNYGYTF
TRBV7-8	TRBJ1-2	.	.	TGTGCCAGCAGCTTAGCGCCCTTCTCTGACAGCTTC	CASSLAPFSDSF
TRBV25-1	TRBJ2-1	.	.	TGTGCCAGCAGTGGTGGGGACAATGAGCAGTTCTTC	CASSGGDNEQFF
TRBV10-3	TRBJ1-1	many	.	TGTGCCATCAGTGAGTTCGCGATGGAGATGAACACTGAAGCTTTCTTT	CAISEFAMEMNTEAFF
TRBV12-3/TRBV12-4	TRBJ1-2	few	.	TGTGCCAGCAGTTTAAGGGGAATTGGCTACACCTTC	CASSLRGIGYTF
TRBV29-1	TRBJ1-1	.	.	TGCAGCGTTTGGGGAGAGGGAAGGGATACTGAAGCTTTCTTT	CSVWGEGRDTEAFF
TRBV7-3	TRBJ2-2	many	.	TGTGCCAGCAGCCCCCGCTCCGCCCCCGGGGAGCTGTTTTTT	CASSPRSAPGELFF
TRBV7-9	TRBJ2-7	few	.	TGTGCCAGCAGCCCGCGGGGCGGTGGGTACTACGAGCAGTACTTC	CASSPRGGGYYEQYF
TRBV25-1	TRBJ1-1	.	.	TGTGCCAGCAGTGGCATTACAGGTGGTCGGACTGAAGCTTTCTTT	CASSGITGGRTEAFF
TRBV3-1	TRBJ2-5	many	.	TGTGCCAGCACCACTAAAGAGACCCAGTACTTC	CASTTKETQYF
TRBV15	TRBJ1-2	.	.	TGTGCCACCAGCACCGAGACAGGCATCTATGGCTACACCTTC	CATSTETGIYGYTF
TRBV3-1	TRBJ1-3	many	.	TGTGCCAGCAGCCAAGTTCCCCCCTCGAGGAACACCATATATTTT	CASSQVPPSRNTIYF
TRBV5-6	TRBJ2-5	many	TRBD2	TGTGCCAGCAGCTTAGCGGGAGCGGGGAAGACCCAGTACTTC	CASSLAGAGKTQYF
TRBV30	TRBJ1-1	many	.	TGTGCCTGGAGTGTAGAAGGCAGGAACACTGAAGCTTTCTTT	CAWSVEGRNTEAFF
TRBV29-1	TRBJ1-3	.	TRBD1	TGCAGCGTTGGCGGGACAGAGATAAACACCATATATTTT	CSVGGTEINTIYF
TRBV10-3	TRBJ2-2	.	.	TGTGCCATCAGTTTACAGGGTGCGGATACCGGGGAGCTGTTTTTT	CAISLQGADTGELFF
TRBV7-9	TRBJ2-5	.	.	TGTGCCAGCAGTTTATGGTCGACAGCCGGAGGCCAAGAGACCCAGTACTTC	CASSLWSTAGGQETQYF
TRBV5-8	TRBJ1-1	many	TRBD1	TGTGCCAGCAGCTTGGTACAGGGGGCTACAGCTTTCTTT	CASSLVQGATAFF
TRBV20-1	TRBJ1-5	many	.	TGCAGTGCTAGTTCCGCCCCCAATCAGCCCCAGCATTTT	CSASSAPNQPQHF
TRBV9	TRBJ1-2	.	TRBD1	TGTGCCAGCAGCACCAGACAGGGGAGATGGGGGTACGCCTTC	CASSTRQGRWGYAF
TRBV28	TRBJ1-4	.	.	TGTGCCCATCGGGCAGGGGTGGATGAAAAACTGTTTTTT	CAHRAGVDEKLFF
TRBV7-9	TRBJ1-5	many	.	TGTGCCAGCAGCTTACAGGGCCCCAATCAGCCCCAGCATTTT	CASSLQGPNQPQHF
TRBV12-3/TRBV12-4	TRBJ2-7	.	.	TGTGCCAGCAGCCCGGACCAGTACGAGCAGTACTTC	CASSPDQYEQYF
TRBV7-2	TRBJ2-5	.	.	TGTGCCAGCAGCCGGGACGGACCTCAAGAGACCCAGTACTTC	CASSRDGPQETQYF
TRBV4-1	TRBJ1-2	.	.	TGCGCCAGCAGCCTAGATCGGTGGGGGAGCTACACCTTC	CASSLDRWGSYTF
TRBV10-2	TRBJ1-1	once	.	TGCGCCAGTGCTAGGGCGACTGAAGCTTTCTTT	CASARATEAFF
TRBV7-9	TRBJ2-5	once	TRBD2	TGTGCCAGCAGCCCCTTTGGTAGCGGGTCTCACCAAGGGACCCAGTACTTC	CASSPFGSGSHQGTQYF
TRBV7-9	TRBJ1-2	.	.	TGTGCCAGCAGCTTAGGCCAGGATGACTATGGCTACACCTTC	CASSLGQDDYGYTF
TRBV4-1	TRBJ2-5	many	TRBD1	TGCGCCAGCAGCCCATTCGGGACAGCCCGGGAGACCCAGTACTTC	CASSPFGTARETQYF
TRBV2	TRBJ1-2	.	.	TGTGCCCTTGAGTATGGCTACACCTTC	CALEYGYTF
TRBV7-8	TRBJ1-4	.	.	TGTGCCAGCAGCTTTGGGACTAGTCGGGGCAATGAGCAGTTTTTT	CASSFGTSRGNEQFF
TRBV29-1	TRBJ1-2	.	TRBD1	TGCAGCGTTGAAGGGGGACAGGGCTTCTATGGCTACACCTTC	CSVEGGQGFYGYTF
TRBV2	TRBJ1-1	.	.	TGTGCCAGCAGTGACGGCAGGATGAACACTGAAGCTTTCTTT	CASSDGRMNTEAFF
TRBV9	TRBJ2-7	few	TRBD1	TGTGCCAGCAGCGTAACCCAAACGCAGGGGGCAGGGGAGCAGTACTTC	CASSVTQTQGAGEQYF
TRBV19	TRBJ1-2	.	.	TGTGCCAGTAGTGCCGGGACAAATTACTATGGCTACACCTTC	CASSAGTNYYGYTF
TRBV7-6	TRBJ1-5	.	.	.	CASSGLAGRNEQFFGPGGIQPQHF